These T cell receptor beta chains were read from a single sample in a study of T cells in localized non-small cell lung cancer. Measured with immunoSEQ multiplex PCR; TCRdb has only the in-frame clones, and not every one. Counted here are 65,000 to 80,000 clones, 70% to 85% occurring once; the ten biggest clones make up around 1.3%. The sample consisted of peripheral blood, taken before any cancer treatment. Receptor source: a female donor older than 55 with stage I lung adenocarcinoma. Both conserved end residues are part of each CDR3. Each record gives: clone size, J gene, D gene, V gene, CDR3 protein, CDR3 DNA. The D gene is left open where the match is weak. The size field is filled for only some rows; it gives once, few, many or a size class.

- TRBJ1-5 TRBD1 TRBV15 CATSREEDRDRTFQPQHF TGTGCCACCAGCAGAGAAGAGGACCGGGACAGGACTTTTCAGCCCCAGCATTTT
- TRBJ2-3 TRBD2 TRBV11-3 CASSPSGGSTDTQYF TGTGCCAGCAGCCCTAGCGGCGGTAGCACAGATACGCAGTATTTT
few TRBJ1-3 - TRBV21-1 CASSKGRFSSGNTIYF TGTGCCAGCAGCAAAGGACGGTTTTCCTCTGGAAACACCATATATTTT
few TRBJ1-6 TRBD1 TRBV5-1 CASSPTDRGQRSSYNSPLHF TGCGCCAGCAGCCCTACCGACAGGGGGCAAAGGAGCTCCTATAATTCACCCCTCCACTTT
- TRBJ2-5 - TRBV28 CASSLGTHQETQYF TGTGCCAGCAGTTTGGGGACTCATCAAGAGACCCAGTACTTC
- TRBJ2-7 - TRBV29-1 CSVRLAYEQYF TGCAGCGTTCGGCTAGCTTACGAGCAGTACTTC
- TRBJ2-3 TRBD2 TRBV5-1 CASRRLGLAGSDSTDTQYF TGCGCCAGCAGAAGACTTGGACTAGCGGGATCAGACAGCACAGATACGCAGTATTTT
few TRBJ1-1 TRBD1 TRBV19 CASSSPGQRHMNTEAFF TGTGCCAGTAGTAGCCCGGGACAGAGACACATGAACACTGAAGCTTTCTTT
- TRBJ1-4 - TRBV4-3 CASSQDIAGRELATNEKLFF TGCGCCAGCAGCCAAGATATTGCGGGGAGGGAGCTAGCAACTAATGAAAAACTGTTTTTT
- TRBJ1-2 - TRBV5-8 CASSPWGSDGYTF TGTGCCAGCAGCCCATGGGGTTCGGATGGCTACACCTTC
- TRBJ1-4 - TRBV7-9 CASSLDRAEKLFF TGTGCCAGCAGCTTAGACAGGGCGGAAAAACTGTTTTTT
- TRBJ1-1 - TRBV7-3 CASSPDGNTEAFF TGTGCCAGCAGCCCCGACGGGAACACTGAAGCTTTCTTT
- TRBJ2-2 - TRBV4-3 CASSQVVTGELFF TGCGCCAGCAGCCAAGTTGTCACCGGGGAGCTGTTTTTT
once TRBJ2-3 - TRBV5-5 CASSFDRTDTQYF TGTGCCAGCAGCTTTGATCGCACAGATACGCAGTATTTT
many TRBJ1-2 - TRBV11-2 CASSLEGDGYTF TGTGCCAGCAGCTTAGAAGGGGATGGCTACACCTTC
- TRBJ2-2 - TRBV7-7 CASSFEHTGELFF TGTGCCAGCAGCTTCGAGCACACCGGGGAGCTGTTTTTT
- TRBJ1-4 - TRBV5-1 CASSLEVERGEKLFF TGCGCCAGCAGCTTGGAAGTCGAGCGCGGGGAAAAACTGTTTTTT